This passage covers 29 T cell receptor beta chains from one sample sequenced in a study of vaccination and CD4 T cells after COVID-19. Treatment here: roughly ten-day PBMC culture with coronavirus spike peptide pools or control peptides (ViraFEST assay). The Oncomine TCR Beta short-read assay sequenced DNA from cultured CD4+ T cells. TCRdb recomputed calls from the PCR reads with MiXCR, one row per CDR3 protein. The sample lists under 15,000 distinct CDR3 sequences; roughly 75% were seen once. Antigens of these TCRs are unknown. Sequencing was done on a sample of CD4+ T cells from blood, cultured in vitro. These receptors originate from a human donor who had recovered from COVID-19.

The V call is TRBV5-4, the J call TRBJ2-7, with D maybe TRBD2 (5 bases). The V end was cut by 0 bases, the J end by 5 bases, with 21 bases between. The CDR3 is 17 residues long. Germline V gives CDR1 SGHNT, CDR2 YYREEE (reference sequence). The CDR3 region has the DNA TGTGCCAGCAGCTTGGTGGCAGCGGTAGTGGGGTCGGACGAGCAGTACTTC. Translated, it gives CASSLVAAVVGSDEQYF.

This clonotype was recorded once. This chain joins TRBV15 and TRBJ1-1, with 7 bases fitting TRBD1. J gave up 5 bases and V 4 bases, and 4 bases lay outside the gene matches. Germline CDR1 reads LNHNV; CDR2 reads YYDKDF (reference sequence). The CDR3 is 13 residues long. The CDR3 DNA reads as TGTGCCACCAGCAATCCGACAGGGACTGAAGCTTTCTTT. Translated, it gives CATSNPTGTEAFF. The full variable domain, its missing parts supplied by reference TRBV15 and TRBJ1-1, is DAMVIQNPRYQVTQFGKPVTLSCSQTLNHNVMYWYQQKSSQAPKLLFHYYDKDFNNEADTPDNFQSRRPNTSFCFLDIRSPGLGDTAMYLCATSNPTGTEAFFGQGTRLTVV.

This clonotype was picked up a small number of times. The chain has TRBV2 and TRBJ2-6, with D possibly matching TRBD1 (6 bases). In germline, CDR1 is SNHLY, CDR2 FYNNEI. The CDR3 spans 15 residues. The ends were cut back, 2 bases at V and 3 bases at J, with 8 bases in the middle. The CDR3 coding sequence is TGTGCCAGCAGTGAAAAGGGGGTTGGGGCCAACGTCCTGACTTTC. Protein product: CASSEKGVGANVLTF.

This chain connects TRBV20-1 to TRBJ2-7; the D gene is possibly TRBD2 (5 bases). This CDR3 has 13 residues. The V and J ends lost 0 bases and 3 bases respectively, with 9 bases between them. The germline V gene has CDR1 DFQATT and CDR2 SNEGSKA (reference sequence). CDR3 amino acids: CSARDGSGYEQYF. The CDR3 nucleotides are TGCAGTGCTAGAGATGGGAGCGGCTACGAGCAGTACTTC.

This sequence joins TRBV27 and TRBJ2-6; D uncertain. CDR3 size: 16 residues. The V end lost 6 bases, the J end lost 1 base, and 13 bases lay between the germline ends. The germline V gene encodes CDR1 MNHEY and CDR2 SMNVEV (reference sequence). The CDR3 protein is CASRHPGLSGANVLTF. The CDR3 coding sequence is TGTGCCAGCAGACACCCCGGTTTGTCTGGGGCCAACGTCCTGACTTTC.

The CDR3 loop reads CASSLTPDRVGYTF. The CDR3 DNA is TGTGCCAGCAGCTTAACCCCTGACAGGGTCGGCTACACCTTC. The gene calls are TRBV7-3 and TRBJ1-2; 7 nucleotides align to TRBD1. J gave up 8 bases and V 0 bases, and 6 bases lay outside the gene matches. Germline CDR1 SGHTA, CDR2 FQGTGA. The CDR3 length is 14 residues.

The V gene is TRBV20-1, the J gene TRBJ2-3; D might be TRBD1 or TRBD2, each matching 5 bases. CDR3 length: 15 residues. CDR1 DFQATT and CDR2 SNEGSKA come from the germline V gene (reference sequence). The CDR3 spells CSASIGGGSTDTQYF. In DNA form, the CDR3 reads TGCAGCGCCTCAATTGGGGGTGGGAGCACAGATACGCAGTATTTT.

This chain joins TRBV6-2 or TRBV6-3 and TRBJ2-3; tentative D call: TRBD2 (6 bases). The germline CDR1 and CDR2 sequences are MNHEY and SVGEGT. V was pared by 3 bases and J by 1 base, with 11 bases between. This CDR3 has 15 residues. CDR3 in amino acids: CASSYAGLGTDTQYF. The CDR3 DNA sequence: TGTGCCAGCAGTTATGCGGGACTTGGCACAGATACGCAGTATTTT.

V and J are TRBV25-1 and TRBJ1-1; D remains unclear. The V and J ends lost 3 bases and 7 bases respectively, with 6 bases between them. CDR3 length: 11 amino acids. Germline-derived CDR1 and CDR2 are MGHDK and SYGVNS. The CDR3 here is CASSDRFEAFF. Here the CDR3 DNA reads TGTGCCAGCAGTGATCGGTTTGAAGCTTTCTTT.

The chain has TRBV7-9 and TRBJ2-6; D unresolved. Trimming removed 2 bases at V and 2 bases at J, with 25 bases between. CDR3 length equals 21 residues. The V gene's germline CDR1 is SEHNR and CDR2 FQNEAQ (reference sequence). CDR3 in DNA: TGTGCCAGCAGCTTATATTTAGTAGTTGTGACGGCCCTTACTGGGGCCAACGTCCTGACTTTC. As protein: CASSLYLVVVTALTGANVLTF.

The rearrangement links TRBV7-9 to TRBJ2-7; no clear D gene. The CDR3 is made up of 16 amino acids. Germline-derived CDR1 and CDR2 are SEHNR and FQNEAQ (reference sequence). V was pared by 3 bases and J by 2 bases, with 17 bases between. For the CDR3, the DNA is TGTGCCAGCAGCTTGCTGCGCCTACTTGTCCCCTACGAGCAGTACTTC. It yields the protein CASSLLRLLVPYEQYF.

The DNA of the CDR3 is TGTGCCAGCAGTTACTGGGACAGGGCCTCCTACGAGCAGTACTTC. Its protein is CASSYWDRASYEQYF. V gene TRBV6-2 or TRBV6-3 combines with J gene TRBJ2-7, with 9 bases lining up with TRBD1. The ends lost 1 base at V and 0 bases at J; junction bases unmatched: 1. The CDR3 consists of 15 residues. CDR1 MNHEY and CDR2 SVGEGT come from the germline V gene.

V is TRBV20-1 and J is TRBJ1-5; TRBD1 might be the D (5 bases). This CDR3 spans 14 amino acids. Trimming took off 5 bases at V and 2 bases at J, with 13 bases between the two ends. Germline V gene lookup returns CDR1 DFQATT and CDR2 SNEGSKA (reference sequence). The DNA of the CDR3 is TGCAGTGCTCTTCAGGGAGGCGGCAATCAGCCCCAGCATTTT. Amino acids: CSALQGGGNQPQHF.

This clonotype was detected only a few times. CDR3 sequence: CASSPYRGAVSRPTNYGYTF. Here the CDR3 DNA reads TGTGCCAGCAGCCCTTATCGGGGTGCAGTGTCACGCCCGACTAACTATGGCTACACCTTC. This chain connects TRBV27 to TRBJ1-2; unclear D gene. The CDR3 is made up of 20 amino acids. The V end lost 6 bases, the J end lost 0 bases, and 29 bases lay between the germline ends. Germline CDR1 and CDR2: MNHEY and SMNVEV (reference sequence).

The chain uses TRBV7-2 and TRBJ2-1; TRBD2 matches 8 bases. The J call is doubtful: the DNA matches TRBJ2-7 better. The germline gives CDR1 SGHTA, CDR2 FQGNSA. The CDR3 extends over 14 amino acids. The CDR3 bases are TGTGCCAGCAGCCGACGGGACGGGAGGGGGGAGCAGTACTTC. This encodes CASSRRDGRGEQYF.

The rearrangement joins TRBV7-2 to TRBJ1-3; D might be TRBD1 (5 bases). V was cut by 1 base and J by 0 bases, with 13 bases left in between. The CDR3 covers 17 residues. Germline-derived CDR1 and CDR2 are SGHTA and FQGNSA. The CDR3 DNA reads TGTGCCAGCAGCTTAGTGGCAGGGAAGGGCTCTGGAAACACCATATATTTT. Translation: CASSLVAGKGSGNTIYF.

This clonotype has just a few counts. The chain is built from TRBV28 and TRBJ1-6; 9 nucleotides agree with TRBD1. The CDR3 consists of 17 residues. Germline CDR1 and CDR2: MDHEN and SYDVKM. Trimming removed 6 bases from V and 7 bases from J; junction bases left unmatched: 13. In DNA form, the CDR3 reads TGTGCCAGCAGACCCGGGACAGGGACTCGTAGGAATTCACCCCTCCACTTT. Its translation: CASRPGTGTRRNSPLHF. Looking up the rest from reference TRBV28 and TRBJ1-6 gives the full variable domain: DVKVTQSSRYLVKRTGEKVFLECVQDMDHENMFWYRQDPGLGLRLIYFSYDVKMKEKGDIPEGYSVSREKKERFSLILESASTNQTSMYLCASRPGTGTRRNSPLHFGNGTRLTVT.

The sample holds one count of this clonotype. The V gene is TRBV20-1, the J gene TRBJ1-4, with a possible D match to TRBD1 (5 bases). The CDR3 spans 13 residues. Deletions cut 1 base from V and 8 bases from J, with 11 bases between. Germline values: CDR1 DFQATT, CDR2 SNEGSKA (reference sequence). CDR3 in amino acids: CSARGQSGEKLFF. The CDR3 DNA follows: TGCAGTGCTAGAGGACAGTCTGGCGAAAAACTGTTTTTT.

This clonotype came up once. This chain connects TRBV7-2 to TRBJ1-3; possibly TRBD1 for D (5 bases). This CDR3 has 12 amino acids. V lost 3 bases and J lost 9, with 9 bases in between. Per the germline V gene, CDR1 is SGHTA and CDR2 is FQGNSA. The CDR3 coding sequence is TGTGCCAGCAGCTTCTATGGGGGCACCATATATTTT. As protein: CASSFYGGTIYF.

This clonotype was recorded a few times. The rearrangement links TRBV12-3 or TRBV12-4 to TRBJ1-5; unclear D gene. With 4 bases removed from V and 5 bases from J, the gap between germline ends came to 6 bases. The length of the CDR3 is 12 residues. The CDR3 coding sequence is TGTGCCAGCAGTTCATTTTATCAGCCCCAGCATTTT. It specifies CASSSFYQPQHF.

The chain recombines TRBV18 with TRBJ2-5; no reliable D call. Germline lookup yields CDR1 KGHSH and CDR2 LQKENI. The CDR3 has 11 amino acids. V was shortened by 4 bases and J by 2 bases, with 2 bases between the two germline ends. The CDR3 loop reads CASSQQETQYF. In nucleotides, the CDR3 is TGTGCCAGCTCACAGCAAGAGACCCAGTACTTC.

The chain joins TRBV20-1 to TRBJ2-7; D is possibly TRBD1 (6 bases). V lost 5 bases and J 3 bases, leaving 11 bases between the germline ends. Germline V lookup: CDR1 DFQATT, CDR2 SNEGSKA (reference sequence). The length of the CDR3 is 12 residues. The CDR3 spells CSAPGTLYEQYF. As DNA, the CDR3 is TGCAGTGCTCCCGGGACACTCTACGAGCAGTACTTC.

This chain connects TRBV10-2 to TRBJ1-1; TRBD1 matches at 7 bases. V was pared by 9 bases and J by 7 bases, with 11 bases of the junction left unmatched. CDR3 length equals 13 residues. CDR1 and CDR2 (germline): WSHSY, SAAADI. CDR3 in amino acids: CASNQIRGGEAFF. CDR3 DNA: TGCGCCAGTAACCAAATCAGGGGGGGTGAAGCTTTCTTT.

This chain uses TRBV6-1 with TRBJ1-6; D might be TRBD1 (5 bases). The CDR3 has 16 amino acids. Germline V gene data show CDR1 as MNHNS and CDR2 as SASEGT. V lost 5 bases and J lost 4, with 15 bases in between. The CDR3: CASSNRLGLYNSPLHF. The CDR3 DNA is TGTGCCAGCAGTAACCGCCTGGGACTGTATAATTCACCCCTCCACTTT.

The sample holds a few counts of this clonotype. The CDR3 loop is CASSYLQGHQPQHF. CDR3 bases: TGTGCCAGCAGTTATTTACAGGGACATCAGCCCCAGCATTTT. The V call is TRBV6-2 or TRBV6-3, the J call TRBJ1-5, with a tentative D call TRBD1 (6 bases). The V and J ends lost 3 bases and 5 bases respectively, with 11 bases between them. In germline, CDR1 is MNHEY, CDR2 SVGEGT. The CDR3 extends over 14 amino acids.

This clonotype showed up just a few times. This chain links TRBV7-6 with TRBJ2-5; a possible D gene is TRBD2 (6 bases). Germline-derived CDR1 and CDR2 are SGHVS and FNYEAQ. CDR3 size: 14 residues. V was trimmed by 8 bases and J by 2 bases, leaving 15 bases between them. The CDR3 is CASARRAYQETQYF. The CDR3 DNA follows: TGTGCCAGCGCCCGGAGGGCTTATCAAGAGACCCAGTACTTC.

The genes are TRBV18 and TRBJ1-2; D gene ambiguous. V was shortened by 3 bases and J by 7 bases, with 18 bases between the two germline ends. Looked up from germline, CDR1 is KGHSH and CDR2 is LQKENI. This CDR3 region has 15 residues. The CDR3 protein is CASSPLDGGFVGYTF. CDR3 sequence (DNA): TGTGCCAGCTCACCCTTAGACGGCGGTTTCGTTGGCTACACCTTC.

The DNA of the CDR3 is TGTGCCAGTAGTGCAACAGGAGATTCACCCCTCCACTTT. It specifies CASSATGDSPLHF. This chain uses TRBV19 with TRBJ1-6; tentative D call: TRBD1 (5 bases). CDR3 length: 13 residues. Trimming took off 5 bases at V and 8 bases at J, with 10 bases between the two ends. Germline values: CDR1 LNHDA, CDR2 SQIVND (reference sequence).

J is TRBJ1-5 and V is TRBV18; no clear D gene. The CDR3 has 15 residues. Germline CDR1 reads KGHSH; CDR2 reads LQKENI. The ends were cut back, 1 base at V and 0 bases at J, with 7 bases in the middle. CDR3 amino acids: CASSPLTGSNQPQHF. CDR3 nucleotide sequence: TGTGCCAGCTCACCACTTACGGGTAGCAATCAGCCCCAGCATTTT.